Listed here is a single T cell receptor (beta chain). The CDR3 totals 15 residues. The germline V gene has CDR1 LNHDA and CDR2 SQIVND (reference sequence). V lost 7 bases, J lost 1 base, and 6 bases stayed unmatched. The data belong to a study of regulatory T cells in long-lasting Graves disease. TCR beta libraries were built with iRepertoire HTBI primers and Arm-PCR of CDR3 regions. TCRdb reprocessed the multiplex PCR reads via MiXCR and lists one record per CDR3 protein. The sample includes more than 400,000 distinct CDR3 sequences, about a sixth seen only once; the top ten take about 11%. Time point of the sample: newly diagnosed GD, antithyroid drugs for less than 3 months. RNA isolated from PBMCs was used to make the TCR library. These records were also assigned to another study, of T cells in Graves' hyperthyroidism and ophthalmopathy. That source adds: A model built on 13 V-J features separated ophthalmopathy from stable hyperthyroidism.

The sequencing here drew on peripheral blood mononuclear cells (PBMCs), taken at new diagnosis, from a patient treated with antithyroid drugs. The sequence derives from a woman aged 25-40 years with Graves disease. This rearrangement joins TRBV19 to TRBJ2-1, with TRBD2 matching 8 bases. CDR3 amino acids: CASKAAGVSYNEQFF. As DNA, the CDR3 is TGTGCCAGTAAGGCAGCGGGAGTATCCTACAATGAGCAGTTCTTC.